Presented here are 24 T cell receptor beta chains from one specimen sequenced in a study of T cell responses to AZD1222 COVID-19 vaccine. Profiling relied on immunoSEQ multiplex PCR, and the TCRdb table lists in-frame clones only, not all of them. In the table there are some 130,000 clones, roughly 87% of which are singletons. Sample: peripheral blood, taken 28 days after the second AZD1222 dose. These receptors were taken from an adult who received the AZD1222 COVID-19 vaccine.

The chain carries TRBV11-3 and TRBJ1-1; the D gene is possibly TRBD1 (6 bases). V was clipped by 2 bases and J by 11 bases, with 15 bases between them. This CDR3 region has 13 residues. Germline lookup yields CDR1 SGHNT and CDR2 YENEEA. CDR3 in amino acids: CASSLPPDRGAFF. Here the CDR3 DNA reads TGTGCCAGCAGCTTACCCCCGGACAGAGGGGCTTTCTTT.

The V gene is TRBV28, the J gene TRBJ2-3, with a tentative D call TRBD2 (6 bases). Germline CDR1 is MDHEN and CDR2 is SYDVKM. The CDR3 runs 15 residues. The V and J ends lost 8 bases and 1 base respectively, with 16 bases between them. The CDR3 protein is CASGRRGGGTDTQYF. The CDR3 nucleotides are TGTGCCAGCGGGAGGAGGGGCGGAGGCACAGATACGCAGTATTTT.

CDR3 loop: CASSQALGSYEQYF. In DNA, the CDR3 is TGTGCCAGCAGCCAGGCCTTAGGCTCCTACGAGCAGTACTTC. This chain connects TRBV28 to TRBJ2-7; D unresolved. The V end lost 6 bases, the J end lost 0 bases, and 12 bases lay between the germline ends. The V gene's germline CDR1 is MDHEN and CDR2 SYDVKM. The CDR3 loop spans 14 amino acids.

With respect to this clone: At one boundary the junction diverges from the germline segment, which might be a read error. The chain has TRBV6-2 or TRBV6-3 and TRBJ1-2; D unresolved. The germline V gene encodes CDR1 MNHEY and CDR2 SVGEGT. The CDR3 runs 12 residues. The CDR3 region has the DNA TGTGCCAGCAGTTACTCGGGGAATCTATTCGCCTTC. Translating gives CASSYSGNLFAF.

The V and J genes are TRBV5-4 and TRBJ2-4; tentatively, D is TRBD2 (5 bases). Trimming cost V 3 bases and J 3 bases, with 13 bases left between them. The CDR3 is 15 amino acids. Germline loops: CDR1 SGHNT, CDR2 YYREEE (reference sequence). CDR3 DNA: TGTGCCAGCAGCTCGTCTGCCGGGGACAAAAACATTCAGTACTTC. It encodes CASSSSAGDKNIQYF.

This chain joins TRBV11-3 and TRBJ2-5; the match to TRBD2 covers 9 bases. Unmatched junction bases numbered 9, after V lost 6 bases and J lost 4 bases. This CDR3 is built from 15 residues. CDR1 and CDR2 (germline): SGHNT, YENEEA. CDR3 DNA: TGTGCCAGCAGTTTTAGAGCGGGGGGCCGAGAGACCCAGTACTTC. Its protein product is CASSFRAGGRETQYF.

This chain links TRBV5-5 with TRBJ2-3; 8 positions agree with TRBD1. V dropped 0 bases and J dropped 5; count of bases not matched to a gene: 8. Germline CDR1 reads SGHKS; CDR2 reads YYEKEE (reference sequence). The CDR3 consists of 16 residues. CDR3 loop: CASSLVGRGQGDTQYF. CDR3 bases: TGTGCCAGCAGCTTGGTCGGCAGGGGGCAGGGAGATACGCAGTATTTT. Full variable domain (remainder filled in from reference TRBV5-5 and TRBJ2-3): DAGVTQSPTHLIKTRGQQVTLRCSPISGHKSVSWYQQVLGQGPQFIFQYYEKEERGRGNFPDRFSARQFPNYSSELNVNALLLGDSALYLCASSLVGRGQGDTQYFGPGTRLTVL.

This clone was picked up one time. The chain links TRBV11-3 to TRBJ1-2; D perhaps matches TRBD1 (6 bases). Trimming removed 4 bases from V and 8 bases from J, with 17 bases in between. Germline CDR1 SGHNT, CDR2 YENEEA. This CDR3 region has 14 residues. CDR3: CASSSGGRGWGYTF. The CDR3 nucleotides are TGTGCCAGCAGCTCTGGGGGCAGGGGCTGGGGCTACACCTTC. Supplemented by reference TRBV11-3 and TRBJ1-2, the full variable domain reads EAGVVQSPRYKIIEKKQPVAFWCNPISGHNTLYWYLQNLGQGPELLIRYENEEAVDDSQLPKDRFSAERLKGVDSTLKIQPAELGDSAVYLCASSSGGRGWGYTFGSGTRLTVV.

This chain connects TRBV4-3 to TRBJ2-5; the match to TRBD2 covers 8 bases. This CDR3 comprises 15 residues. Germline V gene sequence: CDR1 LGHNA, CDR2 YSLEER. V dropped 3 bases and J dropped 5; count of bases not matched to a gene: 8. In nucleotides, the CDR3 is TGCGCCAGCAGCCAGAACCGGGGGGGTTCGGAGACCCAGTACTTC. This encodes CASSQNRGGSETQYF.

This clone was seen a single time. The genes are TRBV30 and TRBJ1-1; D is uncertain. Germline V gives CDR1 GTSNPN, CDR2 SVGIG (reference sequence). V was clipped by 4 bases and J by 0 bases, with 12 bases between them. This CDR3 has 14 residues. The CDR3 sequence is CAWTLTEMNTEAFF. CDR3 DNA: TGTGCCTGGACCCTGACGGAAATGAACACTGAAGCTTTCTTT.

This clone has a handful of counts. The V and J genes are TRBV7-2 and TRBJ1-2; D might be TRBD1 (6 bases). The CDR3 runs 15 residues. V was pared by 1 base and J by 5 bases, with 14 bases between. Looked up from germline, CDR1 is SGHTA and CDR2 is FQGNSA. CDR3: CASSLEKQGIYGYTF. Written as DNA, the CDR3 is TGTGCCAGCAGCTTAGAGAAACAGGGAATATATGGCTACACCTTC.

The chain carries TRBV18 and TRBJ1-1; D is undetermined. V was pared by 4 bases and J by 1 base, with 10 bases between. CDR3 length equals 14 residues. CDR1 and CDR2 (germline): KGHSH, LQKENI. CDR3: CASSLLDTNTEAFF. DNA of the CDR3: TGTGCCAGCTCACTACTCGACACGAACACTGAAGCTTTCTTT.

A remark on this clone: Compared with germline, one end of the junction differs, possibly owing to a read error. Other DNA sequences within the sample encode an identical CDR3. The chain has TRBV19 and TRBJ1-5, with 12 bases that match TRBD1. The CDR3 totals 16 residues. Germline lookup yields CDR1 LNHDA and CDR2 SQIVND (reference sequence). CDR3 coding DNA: TGTGCCAGCAGTATAGGAGGGACAGGGGGCGTTCAGCCCCAGCATTTT. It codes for CASSIGGTGGVQPQHF.

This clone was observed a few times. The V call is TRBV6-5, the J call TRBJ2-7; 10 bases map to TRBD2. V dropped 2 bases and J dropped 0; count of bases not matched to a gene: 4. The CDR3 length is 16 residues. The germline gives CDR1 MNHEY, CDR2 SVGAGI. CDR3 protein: CASSYSLAGGSYEQYF. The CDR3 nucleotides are TGTGCCAGCAGTTACAGTTTAGCGGGGGGCTCCTACGAGCAGTACTTC.

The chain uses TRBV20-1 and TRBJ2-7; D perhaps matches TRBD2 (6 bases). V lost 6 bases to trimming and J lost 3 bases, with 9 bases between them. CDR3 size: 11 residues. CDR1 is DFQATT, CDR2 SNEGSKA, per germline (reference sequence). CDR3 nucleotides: TGCAGTGCAAAGGGAGGCTACGAGCAGTACTTC. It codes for CSAKGGYEQYF.

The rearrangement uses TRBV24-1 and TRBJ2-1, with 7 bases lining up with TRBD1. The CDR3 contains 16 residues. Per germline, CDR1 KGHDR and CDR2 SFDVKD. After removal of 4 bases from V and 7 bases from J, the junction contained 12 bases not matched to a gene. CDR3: CATSDTAGGAPNEQFF. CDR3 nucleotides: TGTGCCACCAGTGACACCGCAGGGGGAGCCCCTAATGAGCAGTTCTTC.

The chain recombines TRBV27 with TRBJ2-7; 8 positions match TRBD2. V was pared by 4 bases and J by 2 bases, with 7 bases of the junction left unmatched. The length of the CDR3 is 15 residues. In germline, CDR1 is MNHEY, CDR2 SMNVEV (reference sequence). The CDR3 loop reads CASSSGGRNPYEQYF. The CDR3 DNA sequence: TGTGCCAGCAGTTCGGGCGGGAGGAACCCCTACGAGCAGTACTTC.

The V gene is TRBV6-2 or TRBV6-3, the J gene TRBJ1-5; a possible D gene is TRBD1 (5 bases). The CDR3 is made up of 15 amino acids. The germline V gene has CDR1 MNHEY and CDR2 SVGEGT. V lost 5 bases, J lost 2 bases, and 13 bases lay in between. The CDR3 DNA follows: TGTGCCAGCAGTCCCACCCGACAGCGCAATCAGCCCCAGCATTTT. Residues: CASSPTRQRNQPQHF.

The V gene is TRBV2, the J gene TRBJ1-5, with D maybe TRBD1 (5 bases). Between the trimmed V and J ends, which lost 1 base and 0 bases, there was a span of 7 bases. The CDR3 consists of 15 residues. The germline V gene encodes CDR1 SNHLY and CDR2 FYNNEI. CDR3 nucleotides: TGTGCCAGCAGTGAAGAGGGGATTAGCAATCAGCCCCAGCATTTT. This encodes CASSEEGISNQPQHF.

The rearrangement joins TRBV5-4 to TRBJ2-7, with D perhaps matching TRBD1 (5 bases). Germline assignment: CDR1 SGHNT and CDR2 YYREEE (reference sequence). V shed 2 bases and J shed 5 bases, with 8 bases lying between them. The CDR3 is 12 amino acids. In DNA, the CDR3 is TGTGCCAGCAGCTTACAGGCAGACGAGCAGTACTTC. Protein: CASSLQADEQYF.

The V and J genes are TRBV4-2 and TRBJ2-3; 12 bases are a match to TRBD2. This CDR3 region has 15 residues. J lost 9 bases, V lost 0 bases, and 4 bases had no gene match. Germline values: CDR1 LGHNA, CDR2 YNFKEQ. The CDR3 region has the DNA TGTGCCAGCAGCCAAGAAAGGCTAGCGGGAGGGACGCAGTATTTT. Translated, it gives CASSQERLAGGTQYF.

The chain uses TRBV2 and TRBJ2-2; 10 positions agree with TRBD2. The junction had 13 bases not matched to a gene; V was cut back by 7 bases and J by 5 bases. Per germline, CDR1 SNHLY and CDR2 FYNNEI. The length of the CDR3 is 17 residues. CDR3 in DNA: TGTGCCAGCAAGGTCCTAGCGGGAGAGCGTGGGACCGGGGAGCTGTTTTTT. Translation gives CASKVLAGERGTGELFF.

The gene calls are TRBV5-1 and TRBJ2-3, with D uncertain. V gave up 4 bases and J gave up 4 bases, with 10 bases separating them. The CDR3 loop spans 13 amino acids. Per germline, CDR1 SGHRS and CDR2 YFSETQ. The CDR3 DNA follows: TGCGCCAGCAGCCCCCCTGGCGCAGATACGCAGTATTTT. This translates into CASSPPGADTQYF.

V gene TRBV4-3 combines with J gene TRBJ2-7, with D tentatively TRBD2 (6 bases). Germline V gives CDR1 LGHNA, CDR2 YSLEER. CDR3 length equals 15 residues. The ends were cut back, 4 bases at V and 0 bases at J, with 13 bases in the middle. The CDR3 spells CASSPGLGSSYEQYF. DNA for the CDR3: TGCGCCAGCAGCCCGGGACTTGGAAGCTCCTACGAGCAGTACTTC.